This entry lists 2 T cell receptor beta chains sequenced from one sample in a study of blood T cell repertoires in COVID-19. Generated by immunoSEQ multiplex PCR, the TCRdb table keeps only in-frame clones and is missing some. Found here are some 130,000 clones, more than 75% of them singletons; the top ten hold roughly 11%. Input material: peripheral blood. The receptor source for this set is a man aged 60 to 69 who had recovered from COVID-19.

V gene TRBV4-1 combines with J gene TRBJ1-6; TRBD1 agrees at 7 bases. The germline V gene encodes CDR1 MGHRA and CDR2 YSYEKL. The V segment lost 0 bases and the J segment 7 bases; nucleotides outside the gene matches: 6. The CDR3 loop spans 16 amino acids. The CDR3 is CASSQEIGDSNSPLHF. The CDR3 coding sequence is TGCGCCAGCAGCCAAGAGATTGGGGACAGCAATTCACCCCTCCACTTT.

The chain uses TRBV12-3 or TRBV12-4 and TRBJ2-2; no reliable D call. Between the trimmed V and J ends, which lost 4 bases and 4 bases, there was a span of 7 bases. CDR3 length: 13 amino acids. The CDR3 DNA follows: TGTGCCAGCAGTTCCAGTGGCACCGGGGAGCTGTTTTTT. This codes for CASSSSGTGELFF.